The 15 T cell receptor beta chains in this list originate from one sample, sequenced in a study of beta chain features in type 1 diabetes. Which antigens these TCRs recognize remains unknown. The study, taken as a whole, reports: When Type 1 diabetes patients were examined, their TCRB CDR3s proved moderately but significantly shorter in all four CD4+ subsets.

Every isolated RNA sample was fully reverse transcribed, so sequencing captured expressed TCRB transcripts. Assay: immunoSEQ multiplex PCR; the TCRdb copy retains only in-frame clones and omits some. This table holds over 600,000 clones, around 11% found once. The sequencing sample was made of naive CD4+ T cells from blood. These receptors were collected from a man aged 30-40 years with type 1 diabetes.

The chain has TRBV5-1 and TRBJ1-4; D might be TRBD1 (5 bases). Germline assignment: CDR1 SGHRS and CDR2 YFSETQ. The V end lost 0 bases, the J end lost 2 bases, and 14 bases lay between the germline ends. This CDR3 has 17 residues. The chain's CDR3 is CASSLASREVTNEKLFF. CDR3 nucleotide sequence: TGCGCCAGCAGCTTGGCCAGCAGGGAGGTTACTAATGAAAAACTGTTTTTT. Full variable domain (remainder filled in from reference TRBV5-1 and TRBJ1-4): KAGVTQTPRYLIKTRGQQVTLSCSPISGHRSVSWYQQTPGQGLQFLFEYFSETQRNKGNFPGRFSGRQFSNSRSEMNVSTLELGDSALYLCASSLASREVTNEKLFFGSGTQLSVL.

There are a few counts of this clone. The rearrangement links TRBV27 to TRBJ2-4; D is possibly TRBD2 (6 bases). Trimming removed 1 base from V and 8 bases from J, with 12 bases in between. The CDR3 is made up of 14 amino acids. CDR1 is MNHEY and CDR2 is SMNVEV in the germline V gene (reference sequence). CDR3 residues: CASSLLGGSDIQYF. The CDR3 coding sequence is TGTGCCAGCAGTTTATTAGGAGGGTCGGACATTCAGTACTTC.

CDR3 sequence: CASSYPGLSGANVLTF. CDR3 DNA sequence: TGTGCCAGCAGTTACCCGGGCCTCTCTGGGGCCAACGTCCTGACTTTC. The chain has TRBV6-5 and TRBJ2-6, with unresolved D. The CDR3 extends over 16 amino acids. The germline CDR1 and CDR2 sequences are MNHEY and SVGAGI. The V and J ends lost 2 bases and 0 bases respectively, with 8 bases between them.

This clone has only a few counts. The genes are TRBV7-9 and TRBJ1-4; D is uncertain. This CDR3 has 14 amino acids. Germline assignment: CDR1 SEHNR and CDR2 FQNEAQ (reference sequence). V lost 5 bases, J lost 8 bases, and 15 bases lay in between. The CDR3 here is CASSTAYPGEKLFF. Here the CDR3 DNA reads TGTGCCAGCAGCACCGCGTATCCCGGGGAAAAACTGTTTTTT.

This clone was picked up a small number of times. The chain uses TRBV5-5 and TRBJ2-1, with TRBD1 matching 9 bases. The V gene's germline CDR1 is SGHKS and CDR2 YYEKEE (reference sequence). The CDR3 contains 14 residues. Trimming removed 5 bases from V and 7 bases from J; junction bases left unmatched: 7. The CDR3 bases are TGTGCCAGCAGACCGGGACAGGGCCAGAATGAGCAGTTCTTC. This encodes CASRPGQGQNEQFF.

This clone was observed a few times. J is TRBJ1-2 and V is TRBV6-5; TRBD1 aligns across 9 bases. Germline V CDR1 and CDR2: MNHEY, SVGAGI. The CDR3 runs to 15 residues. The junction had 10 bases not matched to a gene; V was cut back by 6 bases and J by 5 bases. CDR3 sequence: CASSPYGQGKYGYTF. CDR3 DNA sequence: TGTGCCAGCAGCCCCTATGGACAGGGGAAGTATGGCTACACCTTC.

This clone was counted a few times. The CDR3 protein is CASSRVLETEAFF. The CDR3 bases are TGTGCCAGCAGTCGGGTCTTAGAAACTGAAGCTTTCTTT. The chain is built from TRBV5-4 and TRBJ1-1; D not certain. This CDR3 is built from 13 residues. Germline lookup yields CDR1 SGHNT and CDR2 YYREEE (reference sequence). Trimming took 5 bases from V and 5 from J, leaving 13 bases between them.

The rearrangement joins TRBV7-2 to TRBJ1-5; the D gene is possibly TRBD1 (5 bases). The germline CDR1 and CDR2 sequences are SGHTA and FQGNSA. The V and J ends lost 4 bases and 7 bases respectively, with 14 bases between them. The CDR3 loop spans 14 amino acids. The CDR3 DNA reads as TGTGCCAGCAGCTCCGGGGCCTCCGGGCAGCCCCAGCATTTT. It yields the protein CASSSGASGQPQHF. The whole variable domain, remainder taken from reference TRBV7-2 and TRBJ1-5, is GAGVSQSPSNKVTEKGKDVELRCDPISGHTALYWYRQSLGQGLEFLIYFQGNSAPDKSGLPSDRFSAERTGGSVSTLTIQRTQQEDSAVYLCASSSGASGQPQHFGDGTRLSIL.

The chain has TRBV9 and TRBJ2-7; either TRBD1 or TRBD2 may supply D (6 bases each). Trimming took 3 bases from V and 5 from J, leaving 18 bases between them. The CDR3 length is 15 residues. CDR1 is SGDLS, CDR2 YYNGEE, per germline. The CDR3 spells CASSGPRTGRHEQYF. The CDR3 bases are TGTGCCAGCAGCGGGCCGAGAACAGGGAGGCACGAGCAGTACTTC. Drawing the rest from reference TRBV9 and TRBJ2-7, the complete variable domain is DSGVTQTPKHLITATGQRVTLRCSPRSGDLSVYWYQQSLDQGLQFLIQYYNGEERAKGNILERFSAQQFPDLHSELNLSSLELGDSALYFCASSGPRTGRHEQYFGPGTRLTVT.

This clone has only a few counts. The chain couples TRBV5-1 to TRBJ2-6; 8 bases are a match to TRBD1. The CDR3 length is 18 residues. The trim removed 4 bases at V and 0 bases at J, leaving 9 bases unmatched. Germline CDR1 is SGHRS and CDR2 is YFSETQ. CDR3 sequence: CASSQTGTGGSGANVLTF. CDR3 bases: TGCGCCAGCAGCCAAACGGGGACAGGAGGCTCTGGGGCCAACGTCCTGACTTTC.

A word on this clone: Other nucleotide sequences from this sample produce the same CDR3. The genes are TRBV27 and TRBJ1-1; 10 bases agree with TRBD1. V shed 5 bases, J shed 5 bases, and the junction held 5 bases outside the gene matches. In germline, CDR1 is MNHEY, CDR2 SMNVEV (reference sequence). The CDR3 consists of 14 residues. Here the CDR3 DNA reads TGTGCCAGCAGTCGGGGACAGGGGAGGACTGAAGCTTTCTTT. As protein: CASSRGQGRTEAFF.

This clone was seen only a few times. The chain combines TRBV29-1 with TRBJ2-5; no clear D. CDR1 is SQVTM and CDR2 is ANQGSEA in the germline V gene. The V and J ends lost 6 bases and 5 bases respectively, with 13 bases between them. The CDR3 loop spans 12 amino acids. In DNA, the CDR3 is TGCAGCGTCGGAACGGAGAGGGAGACCCAGTACTTC. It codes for CSVGTERETQYF.

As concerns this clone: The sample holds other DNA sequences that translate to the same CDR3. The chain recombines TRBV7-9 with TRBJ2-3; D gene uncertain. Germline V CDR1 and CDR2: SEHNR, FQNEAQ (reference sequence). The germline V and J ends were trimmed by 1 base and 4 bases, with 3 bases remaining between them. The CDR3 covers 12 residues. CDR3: CASSLEADTQYF. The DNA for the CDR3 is TGTGCCAGCAGCTTAGAAGCAGATACGCAGTATTTT.

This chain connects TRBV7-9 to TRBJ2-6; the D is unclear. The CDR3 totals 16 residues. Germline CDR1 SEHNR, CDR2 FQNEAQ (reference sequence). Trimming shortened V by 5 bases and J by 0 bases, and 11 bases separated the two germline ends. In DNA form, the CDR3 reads TGTGCCAGCAGCCCCCGGTTGGGCTCTGGGGCCAACGTCCTGACTTTC. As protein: CASSPRLGSGANVLTF. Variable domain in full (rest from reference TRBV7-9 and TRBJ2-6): DTGVSQNPRHKITKRGQNVTFRCDPISEHNRLYWYRQTLGQGPEFLTYFQNEAQLEKSRLLSDRFSAERPKGSFSTLEIQRTEQGDSAMYLCASSPRLGSGANVLTFGAGSRLTVL.

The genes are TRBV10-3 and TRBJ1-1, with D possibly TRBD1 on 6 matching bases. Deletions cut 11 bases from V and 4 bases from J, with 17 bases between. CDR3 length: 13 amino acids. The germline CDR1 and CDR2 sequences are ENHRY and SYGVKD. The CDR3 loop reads CALRGTETTEAFF. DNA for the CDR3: TGTGCCCTTAGGGGGACGGAAACCACTGAAGCTTTCTTT.